The next 21 T cell receptor beta chains were all read from a single sample in a study of radiotherapy plus CTLA-4 blockade in lung cancer. Only in-frame clones appear in the TCRdb table, and some are missing; sequencing was by immunoSEQ multiplex PCR. This table has roughly 53,000 clones, 65% to 80% appearing once. Sequenced here: peripheral blood, sampled from a patient treated with radiotherapy plus ipilimumab. These receptors were collected from a human donor with non-small cell lung cancer who had a partial response to radiotherapy plus ipilimumab.

V and J are TRBV19 and TRBJ2-2; a weak D match, TRBD2 (7 bases). The CDR3 is 15 residues long. The V gene's germline CDR1 is LNHDA and CDR2 SQIVND (reference sequence). V dropped 5 bases and J dropped 3 bases, with 13 bases sitting between them. The CDR3 loop reads CASSGAGAHTGELFF. CDR3 nucleotides: TGTGCCAGTAGTGGGGCGGGGGCCCACACCGGGGAGCTGTTTTTT.

V is TRBV2 and J is TRBJ2-7, with no clear D. This CDR3 is built from 12 residues. Deletions cut 6 bases from V and 0 bases from J, with 6 bases between. Germline CDR1 reads SNHLY; CDR2 reads FYNNEI. The CDR3 DNA follows: TGTGCCAGCAGCGTCCTCTCCTACGAGCAGTACTTC. Its protein product is CASSVLSYEQYF.

The sample holds a few counts of this clone. The V gene is TRBV27, the J gene TRBJ1-4; a possible D gene is TRBD1 (5 bases). CDR3 length equals 14 residues. Germline V lookup: CDR1 MNHEY, CDR2 SMNVEV (reference sequence). V was pared by 7 bases and J by 10 bases, with 19 bases between. The CDR3 here is CASTLRDAGGKLFF. The DNA of the CDR3 is TGTGCCAGCACCCTGAGAGACGCGGGGGGAAAACTGTTTTTT.

V gene TRBV7-9 combines with J gene TRBJ2-1; 8 nucleotides agree with TRBD1. Germline CDR1 is SEHNR and CDR2 is FQNEAQ (reference sequence). CDR3 length: 12 amino acids. Germline trimming cut 5 bases from V and 8 bases from J; bases unmatched to any gene: 2. The CDR3 is CASSTTGDEQFF. The CDR3 nucleotides are TGTGCCAGCAGCACGACAGGGGATGAGCAGTTCTTC. The entire variable domain, with the rest obtained from reference TRBV7-9 and TRBJ2-1, is as follows: DTGVSQNPRHKITKRGQNVTFRCDPISEHNRLYWYRQTLGQGPEFLTYFQNEAQLEKSRLLSDRFSAERPKGSFSTLEIQRTEQGDSAMYLCASSTTGDEQFFGPGTRLTVL.

This chain joins TRBV7-6 and TRBJ2-5; possibly TRBD1 for D (6 bases). The germline gives CDR1 SGHVS, CDR2 FNYEAQ. Trimming pared 0 bases from V and 1 base from J, leaving 12 bases between. CDR3 length equals 16 residues. CDR3 nucleotides: TGTGCCAGCAGCTTAGCGCCACAGGGTCGCCAAGAGACCCAGTACTTC. Protein product: CASSLAPQGRQETQYF. Drawing the rest from reference TRBV7-6 and TRBJ2-5, the complete variable domain is GAGVSQSPRYKVTKRGQDVALRCDPISGHVSLYWYRQALGQGPEFLTYFNYEAQQDKSGLPNDRFSAERPEGSISTLTIQRTEQRDSAMYRCASSLAPQGRQETQYFGPGTRLLVL.

This chain links TRBV6-1 with TRBJ1-3; TRBD1 matches 8 bases. The V and J ends lost 3 bases and 4 bases, in that order; junction bases with no gene match: 2. From germline, CDR1 is MNHNS and CDR2 SASEGT. This CDR3 contains 14 residues. This CDR3 reads CASSDQGAGNTIYF. For the CDR3, the DNA is TGTGCCAGCAGTGATCAGGGGGCGGGAAACACCATATATTTT.

This clone is labeled as medium-sized. At one of its ends the junction is not consistent with the germline gene, which may arise from a read error. This chain connects TRBV28 to TRBJ1-6; D possibly corresponds to TRBD1 (5 bases). The CDR3 has 16 residues. The germline V gene has CDR1 MDHEN and CDR2 SYDVKM. CDR3 sequence (DNA): TGTGCCAGCAGTTTAGGCGGGGCCTCCAATAATTCACCCCTCCACTTT. This gives the protein CASSLGGASNNSPLHF.

This clone was seen only a few times. The rearrangement links TRBV7-2 to TRBJ1-3; D gene uncertain. The CDR3 has 14 amino acids. Trimming cost V 1 base and J 1 base, with 5 bases left between them. CDR1 is SGHTA, CDR2 FQGNSA, per germline. The CDR3 reads CASSLGGSGNTIYF. CDR3 sequence (DNA): TGTGCCAGCAGCTTAGGAGGTTCTGGAAACACCATATATTTT.

The chain has TRBV29-1 and TRBJ2-3; D unresolved. This CDR3 has 11 residues. V was cut by 4 bases and J by 2 bases, with 4 bases left in between. Germline values: CDR1 SQVTM, CDR2 ANQGSEA. CDR3 in DNA: TGCAGCGTTGTCTCCACAGATACGCAGTATTTT. Its protein is CSVVSTDTQYF.

The chain links TRBV7-8 to TRBJ2-1; D possibly corresponds to TRBD2 (7 bases). Germline assignment: CDR1 SGHVS and CDR2 FQNEAQ. V lost 8 bases to trimming and J lost 5 bases, with 16 bases between them. This CDR3 is built from 14 residues. CDR3 bases: TGTGCCAGCGGGACGAGGGGGGGACACAATGAGCAGTTCTTC. It codes for CASGTRGGHNEQFF.

The chain joins TRBV5-1 to TRBJ2-5; tentative D call: TRBD1 (5 bases). Trimming pared 0 bases from V and 3 bases from J, leaving 6 bases between. The CDR3 is 13 amino acids. Per germline, CDR1 SGHRS and CDR2 YFSETQ. CDR3 residues: CASSLVGEETQYF. The CDR3 DNA is TGCGCCAGCAGCTTGGTAGGGGAAGAGACCCAGTACTTC.

The chain combines TRBV27 with TRBJ1-5; 7 positions match TRBD1. V shed 2 bases and J 0 bases; nucleotides not matched to a gene: 4. Germline CDR1 MNHEY, CDR2 SMNVEV (reference sequence). There are 16 residues in the CDR3. CDR3 amino acids: CASSLEGGHSNQPQHF. The CDR3 region has the DNA TGTGCCAGCAGTTTAGAAGGGGGCCATAGCAATCAGCCCCAGCATTTT.

The chain recombines TRBV6-1 with TRBJ2-5, with a weak D call TRBD1 (7 bases). The DNA end is more similar to TRBJ2-7, so the J call may be wrong. The CDR3 length is 14 residues. Germline V gene lookup returns CDR1 MNHNS and CDR2 SASEGT. The DNA of the CDR3 is TGTGCCAGCACGGCAGGGGGGAGCTCCTACGAGCAGTACTTC. Protein sequence: CASTAGGSSYEQYF.

V is TRBV5-1 and J is TRBJ1-5; D is uncertain. The ends were cut back, 0 bases at V and 9 bases at J, with 16 bases in the middle. Germline CDR1 SGHRS, CDR2 YFSETQ. CDR3 size: 15 residues. The CDR3 nucleotides are TGCGCCAGCAGCTTGGCCGGAGGGTCAATGGGGCCCCAGCATTTT. Translation: CASSLAGGSMGPQHF.

The chain has TRBV27 and TRBJ1-1; D possibly corresponds to TRBD1 (6 bases). Per germline, CDR1 MNHEY and CDR2 SMNVEV (reference sequence). Trimming removed 1 base from V and 6 bases from J, with 18 bases in between. The CDR3 has 16 amino acids. CDR3 sequence: CASSLFPLGGRAEAFF. CDR3 coding DNA: TGTGCCAGCAGTTTATTCCCTTTGGGGGGGCGAGCTGAAGCTTTCTTT.

The genes are TRBV7-3 and TRBJ1-2; a weak D match, TRBD1 (5 bases). The CDR3 runs to 15 residues. In germline, CDR1 is SGHTA, CDR2 FQGTGA. Between the trimmed V and J ends, which lost 2 bases and 7 bases, there was a span of 17 bases. CDR3 nucleotides: TGTGCCAGCAGCTTAGACAATCAGGGTGGCTCTGGCTACACCTTC. This codes for CASSLDNQGGSGYTF.

The chain joins TRBV27 to TRBJ1-6, with a weak D call TRBD1 (6 bases). This CDR3 is 15 amino acids long. Per germline, CDR1 MNHEY and CDR2 SMNVEV (reference sequence). Trimming stripped 0 bases from V and 8 bases from J, with 11 bases between. The CDR3 region is CASSLSLQGYSPLHF. The CDR3 nucleotides are TGTGCCAGCAGTTTATCGTTGCAGGGGTATTCACCCCTCCACTTT.

CDR3 sequence: CASTGGGNNSPLHF. The DNA of the CDR3 is TGTGCCAGTACGGGTGGGGGGAATAATTCACCCCTCCACTTT. The chain has TRBV19 and TRBJ1-6; D is possibly TRBD1 (5 bases). Germline V gene data show CDR1 as LNHDA and CDR2 as SQIVND (reference sequence). Trimming left V 7 bases short and J 5 bases short, with 12 bases between. The CDR3 length is 14 residues.

This sequence joins TRBV25-1 and TRBJ1-1; D not resolved. V shed 1 base and J shed 4 bases, with 16 bases lying between them. Per germline, CDR1 MGHDK and CDR2 SYGVNS. The CDR3 has 16 residues. The CDR3: CASSESGRLTGTEAFF. DNA of the CDR3: TGTGCCAGCAGTGAATCAGGCCGACTAACCGGCACTGAAGCTTTCTTT.

The chain couples TRBV18 to TRBJ1-1; TRBD1 is a possible D gene (5 bases). Germline V gene sequence: CDR1 KGHSH, CDR2 LQKENI. This CDR3 is 15 amino acids long. Deletions cut 6 bases from V and 2 bases from J, with 16 bases between. The CDR3 here is CASSKDTSFNTEAFF. The CDR3, as DNA: TGTGCCAGCTCGAAGGACACATCTTTCAACACTGAAGCTTTCTTT.

This clone came up once. The V gene is TRBV14, the J gene TRBJ1-3; D is unclear. CDR1 is SGHDN and CDR2 is FVKESK in the germline V gene. V lost 5 bases and J lost 8, with 10 bases in between. The CDR3 length is 12 residues. The CDR3 nucleotides read TGTGCCAGCAGCTGGCGCGGGGACACCATATATTTT. It encodes CASSWRGDTIYF.